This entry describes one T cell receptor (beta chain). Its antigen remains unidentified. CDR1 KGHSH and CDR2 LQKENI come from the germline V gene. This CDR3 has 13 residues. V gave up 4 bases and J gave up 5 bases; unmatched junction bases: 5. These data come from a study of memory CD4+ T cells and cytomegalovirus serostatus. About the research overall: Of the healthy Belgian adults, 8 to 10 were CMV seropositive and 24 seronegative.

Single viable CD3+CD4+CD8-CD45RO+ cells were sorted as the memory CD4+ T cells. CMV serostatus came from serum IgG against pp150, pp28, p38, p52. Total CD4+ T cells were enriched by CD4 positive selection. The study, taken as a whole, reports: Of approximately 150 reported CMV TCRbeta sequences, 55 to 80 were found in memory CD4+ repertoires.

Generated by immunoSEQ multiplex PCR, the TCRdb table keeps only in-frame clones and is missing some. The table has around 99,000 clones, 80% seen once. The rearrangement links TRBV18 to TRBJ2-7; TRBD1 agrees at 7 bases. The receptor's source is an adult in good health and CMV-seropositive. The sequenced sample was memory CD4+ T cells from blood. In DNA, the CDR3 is TGTGCCAGCTCACGGCAGGGGGACGACGAGCAGTACTTC. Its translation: CASSRQGDDEQYF. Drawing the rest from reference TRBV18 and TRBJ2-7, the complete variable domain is NAGVMQNPRHLVRRRGQEARLRCSPMKGHSHVYWYRQLPEEGLKFMVYLQKENIIDESGMPKERFSAEFPKEGPSILRIQQVVRGDSAAYFCASSRQGDDEQYFGPGTRLTVT.